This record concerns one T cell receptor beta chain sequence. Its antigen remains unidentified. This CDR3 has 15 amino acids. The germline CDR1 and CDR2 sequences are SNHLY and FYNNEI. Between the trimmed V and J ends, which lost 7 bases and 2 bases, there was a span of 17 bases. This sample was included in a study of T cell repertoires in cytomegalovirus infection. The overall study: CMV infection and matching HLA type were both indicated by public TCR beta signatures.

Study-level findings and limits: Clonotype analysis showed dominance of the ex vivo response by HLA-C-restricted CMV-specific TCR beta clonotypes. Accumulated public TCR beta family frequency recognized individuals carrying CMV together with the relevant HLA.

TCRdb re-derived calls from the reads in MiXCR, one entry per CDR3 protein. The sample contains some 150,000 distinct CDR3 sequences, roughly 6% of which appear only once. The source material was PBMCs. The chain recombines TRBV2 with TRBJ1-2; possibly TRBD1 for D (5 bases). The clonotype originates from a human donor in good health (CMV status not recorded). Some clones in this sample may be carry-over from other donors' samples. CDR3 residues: CASTLPGRMNYGYTF. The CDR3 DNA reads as TGTGCCAGCACTCTCCCGGGACGGATGAACTATGGCTACACCTTC.